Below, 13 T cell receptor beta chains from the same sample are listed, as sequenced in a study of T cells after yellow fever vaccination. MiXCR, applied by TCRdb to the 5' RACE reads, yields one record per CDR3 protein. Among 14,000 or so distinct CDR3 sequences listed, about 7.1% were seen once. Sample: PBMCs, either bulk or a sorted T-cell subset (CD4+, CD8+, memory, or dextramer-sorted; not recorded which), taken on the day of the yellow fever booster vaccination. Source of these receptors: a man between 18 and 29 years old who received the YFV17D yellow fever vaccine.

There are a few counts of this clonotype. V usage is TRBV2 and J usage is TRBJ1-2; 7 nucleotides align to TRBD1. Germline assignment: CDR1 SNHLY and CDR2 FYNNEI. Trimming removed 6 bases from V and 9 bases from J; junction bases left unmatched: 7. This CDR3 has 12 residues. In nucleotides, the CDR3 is TGTGCCAGCAGCACCGGACAGGAAAGCTACACCTTC. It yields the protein CASSTGQESYTF. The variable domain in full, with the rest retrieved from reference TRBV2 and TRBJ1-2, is EPEVTQTPSHQVTQMGQEVILRCVPISNHLYFYWYRQILGQKVEFLVSFYNNEISEKSEIFDDQFSVERPDGSNFTLKIRSTKLEDSAMYFCASSTGQESYTFGSGTRLTVV.

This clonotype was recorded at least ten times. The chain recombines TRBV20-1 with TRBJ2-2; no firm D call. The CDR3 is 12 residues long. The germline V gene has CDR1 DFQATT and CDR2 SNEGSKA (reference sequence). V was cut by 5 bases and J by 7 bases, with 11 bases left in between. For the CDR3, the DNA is TGCAGTGCTCCTACTTGGGGCGGGGAGCTGTTTTTT. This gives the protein CSAPTWGGELFF.

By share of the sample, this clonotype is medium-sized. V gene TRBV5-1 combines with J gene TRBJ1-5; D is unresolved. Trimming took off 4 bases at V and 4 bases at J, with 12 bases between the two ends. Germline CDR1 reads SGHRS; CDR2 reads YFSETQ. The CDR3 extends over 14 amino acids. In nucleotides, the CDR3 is TGCGCCAGCAGCCCCGGACCGCCAAATCAGCCCCAGCATTTT. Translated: CASSPGPPNQPQHF. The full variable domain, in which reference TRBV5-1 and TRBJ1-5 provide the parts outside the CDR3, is KAGVTQTPRYLIKTRGQQVTLSCSPISGHRSVSWYQQTPGQGLQFLFEYFSETQRNKGNFPGRFSGRQFSNSRSEMNVSTLELGDSALYLCASSPGPPNQPQHFGDGTRLSIL.

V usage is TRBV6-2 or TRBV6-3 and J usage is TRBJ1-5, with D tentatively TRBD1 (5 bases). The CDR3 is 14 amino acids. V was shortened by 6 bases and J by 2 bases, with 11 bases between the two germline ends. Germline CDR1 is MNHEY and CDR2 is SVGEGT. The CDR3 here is CASRSLQGNQPQHF. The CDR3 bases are TGTGCCAGCAGATCACTACAGGGCAATCAGCCCCAGCATTTT.

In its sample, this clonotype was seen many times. The CDR3 DNA follows: TGCGCCAGCAGCTTGGACAGGAACACTGAAGCTTTCTTT. This codes for CASSLDRNTEAFF. The chain carries TRBV5-1 and TRBJ1-1; no definite D call. Germline V gene sequence: CDR1 SGHRS, CDR2 YFSETQ. The CDR3 contains 13 residues. Trimming shortened V by 0 bases and J by 1 base, and 4 bases separated the two germline ends.

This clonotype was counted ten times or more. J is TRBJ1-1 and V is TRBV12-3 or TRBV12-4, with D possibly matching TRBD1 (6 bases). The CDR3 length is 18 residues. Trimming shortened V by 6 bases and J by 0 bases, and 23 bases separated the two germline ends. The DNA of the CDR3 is TGTGCCAGCAGCGCGCAGGGGAGGGGAGTCCTCATGAACACTGAAGCTTTCTTT. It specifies CASSAQGRGVLMNTEAFF.

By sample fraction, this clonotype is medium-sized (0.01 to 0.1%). This chain's CDR3 is CASRGEVEQYV. As DNA, the CDR3 is TGTGCCAGCAGAGGCGAGGTCGAGCAGTACGTC. V gene TRBV28 combines with J gene TRBJ2-7, with D unclear. This CDR3 contains 11 residues. The germline gives CDR1 MDHEN, CDR2 SYDVKM. The ends were cut back, 6 bases at V and 6 bases at J, with 9 bases in the middle.

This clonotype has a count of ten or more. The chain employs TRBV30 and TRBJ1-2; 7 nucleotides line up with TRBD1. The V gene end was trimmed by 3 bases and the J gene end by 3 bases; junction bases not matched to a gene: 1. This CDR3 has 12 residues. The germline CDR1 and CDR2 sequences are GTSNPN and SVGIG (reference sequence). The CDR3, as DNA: TGTGCCTGGAGAGGGACAGACTATGGCTACACCTTC. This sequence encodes CAWRGTDYGYTF. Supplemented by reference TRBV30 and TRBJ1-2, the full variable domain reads SQTIHQWPATLVQPVGSPLSLECTVEGTSNPNLYWYRQAAGRGLQLLFYSVGIGQISSEVPQNLSASRPQDRQFILSSKKLLLSDSGFYLCAWRGTDYGYTFGSGTRLTVV.

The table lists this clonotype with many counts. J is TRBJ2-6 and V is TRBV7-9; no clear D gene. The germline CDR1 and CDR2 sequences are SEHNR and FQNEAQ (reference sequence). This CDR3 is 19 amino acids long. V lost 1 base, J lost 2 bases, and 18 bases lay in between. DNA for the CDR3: TGTGCCAGCAGCTTAGGATCGGTGACTCCACGCGCTGGGGCCAACGTCCTGACTTTC. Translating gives CASSLGSVTPRAGANVLTF.

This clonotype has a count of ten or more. CDR3 sequence (DNA): TGTGCCAGCAGCGTAGGATCACTAGCGGGTTCAGATACGCAGTATTTT. This sequence encodes CASSVGSLAGSDTQYF. This chain links TRBV9 with TRBJ2-3, with TRBD2 matching 9 bases. The CDR3 consists of 16 residues. In germline, CDR1 is SGDLS, CDR2 YYNGEE. The V gene end was trimmed by 0 bases and the J gene end by 4 bases; junction bases not matched to a gene: 6.

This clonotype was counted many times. The CDR3 sequence: CSALWLGYTF. DNA for the CDR3: TGCAGTGCTCTTTGGCTAGGCTACACCTTC. The J gene is TRBJ1-2, the V gene TRBV20-1; D call uncertain. The CDR3 is made up of 10 amino acids. Trimming stripped 5 bases from V and 8 bases from J, with 9 bases between. Germline lookup yields CDR1 DFQATT and CDR2 SNEGSKA (reference sequence).

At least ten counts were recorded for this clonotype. Here the CDR3 reads CASYTRGEGGYTF. The CDR3 region has the DNA TGTGCCAGCTATACGCGGGGGGAAGGGGGCTACACCTTC. The chain recombines TRBV6-7 with TRBJ1-2; tentative D call: TRBD1 (5 bases). TRBV6-7 is noted as an ORF with a role that remains uncertain. The CDR3 contains 13 residues. Trimming removed 8 bases at V and 8 bases at J, with 18 bases between.

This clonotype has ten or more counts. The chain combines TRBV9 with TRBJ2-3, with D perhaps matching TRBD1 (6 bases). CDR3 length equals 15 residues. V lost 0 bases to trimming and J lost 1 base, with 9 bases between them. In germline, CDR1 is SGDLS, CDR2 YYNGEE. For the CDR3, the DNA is TGTGCCAGCAGCGTAGCTTGGGGGCGCACAGATACGCAGTATTTT. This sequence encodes CASSVAWGRTDTQYF. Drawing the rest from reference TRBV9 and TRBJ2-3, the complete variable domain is DSGVTQTPKHLITATGQRVTLRCSPRSGDLSVYWYQQSLDQGLQFLIQYYNGEERAKGNILERFSAQQFPDLHSELNLSSLELGDSALYFCASSVAWGRTDTQYFGPGTRLTVL.